This entry lists 22 T cell receptor beta chains sequenced from one sample in a study of T cell changes during pregnancy in multiple sclerosis. The data were produced by immunoSEQ multiplex PCR, yet TCRdb's version contains in-frame clones alone and is incomplete. The sample lists about 93,000 clones, approximately 92% occurring once. The sample here was peripheral blood, taken after pregnancy. These TCRs come from a female donor with multiple sclerosis, enrolled in a pregnancy study.

The chain has TRBV5-1 and TRBJ2-3; 12 bases map to TRBD2. V was clipped by 3 bases and J by 6 bases; unmatched bases: 11. Per germline, CDR1 SGHRS and CDR2 YFSETQ. The CDR3 is 17 amino acids. This CDR3 is CASSWTLAGGPGDTQYF. The CDR3 DNA follows: TGCGCCAGCAGCTGGACTCTAGCGGGAGGGCCGGGGGATACGCAGTATTTT.

CDR3 coding DNA: TGCGCCAGCAGCTTGGGACATCCGACGGAGACCCAGTACTTC. Translation gives CASSLGHPTETQYF. This rearrangement joins TRBV5-1 to TRBJ2-5; D gene ambiguous. V dropped 0 bases and J dropped 5 bases, with 11 bases sitting between them. The germline V gene has CDR1 SGHRS and CDR2 YFSETQ. This CDR3 has 14 residues.

The genes are TRBV18 and TRBJ1-1, with unresolved D. This CDR3 contains 13 residues. Trimming took off 6 bases at V and 1 base at J, with 9 bases between the two ends. CDR1 KGHSH and CDR2 LQKENI come from the germline V gene. CDR3 bases: TGTGCCAGCTCTCTAGGCGGGAACACTGAAGCTTTCTTT. It codes for CASSLGGNTEAFF.

The V call is TRBV11-2, the J call TRBJ1-1; D is possibly TRBD1 (5 bases). The V and J ends lost 5 bases and 1 base respectively, with 11 bases between them. Germline-derived CDR1 and CDR2 are SGHAT and FQNNGV. The CDR3 consists of 14 residues. The chain's CDR3 is CASSIGVANTEAFF. The DNA of the CDR3 is TGTGCCAGCAGCATAGGGGTAGCGAACACTGAAGCTTTCTTT.

The V call is TRBV11-2, the J call TRBJ2-1; D perhaps matches TRBD2 (5 bases). This CDR3 region has 15 residues. Germline-derived CDR1 and CDR2 are SGHAT and FQNNGV. V lost 7 bases to trimming and J lost 3 bases, with 16 bases between them. CDR3 nucleotide sequence: TGTGCCAGCATGGGAGCCGCGGATATCTACAATGAGCAGTTCTTC. Protein product: CASMGAADIYNEQFF.

The chain has TRBV7-9 and TRBJ2-7, with D tentatively TRBD1 (6 bases). The CDR3 extends over 13 amino acids. The germline V gene has CDR1 SEHNR and CDR2 FQNEAQ (reference sequence). The V gene lost 5 bases and the J gene lost 4 bases, with 12 bases spanning the gap. The CDR3 protein is CASSASGVYEQYF. In DNA form, the CDR3 reads TGTGCCAGCAGCGCATCAGGGGTTTACGAGCAGTACTTC.

V is TRBV19 and J is TRBJ2-5, with TRBD1 as a possible D gene (5 bases). V lost 0 bases and J lost 5, with 16 bases in between. The CDR3 contains 16 residues. Germline CDR1 reads LNHDA; CDR2 reads SQIVND (reference sequence). The CDR3 protein is CASSIETGVMGETQYF. CDR3 nucleotides: TGTGCCAGTAGTATAGAAACAGGAGTCATGGGGGAGACCCAGTACTTC.

The rearrangement uses TRBV5-1 and TRBJ2-3, with TRBD2 identical over 10 bases. Germline V gene lookup returns CDR1 SGHRS and CDR2 YFSETQ. The CDR3 is made up of 17 amino acids. The junction had 8 bases not matched to a gene; V was cut back by 0 bases and J by 4 bases. The CDR3 DNA reads TGCGCCAGCAGCTTGGTGGTAGCGGGGGGCAGGGCAGATACGCAGTATTTT. Amino acid sequence: CASSLVVAGGRADTQYF. The full variable domain, completed using reference TRBV5-1 and TRBJ2-3, is KAGVTQTPRYLIKTRGQQVTLSCSPISGHRSVSWYQQTPGQGLQFLFEYFSETQRNKGNFPGRFSGRQFSNSRSEMNVSTLELGDSALYLCASSLVVAGGRADTQYFGPGTRLTVL.

The chain is built from TRBV7-2 and TRBJ2-3; 12 bases match TRBD2. This CDR3 comprises 16 residues. Germline lookup yields CDR1 SGHTA and CDR2 FQGNSA. V lost 3 bases and J lost 5; bases outside the gene matches: 6. The CDR3 DNA follows: TGTGCCAGCAGCTTCCCTAGCGGGGGGGCGAGAGATACGCAGTATTTT. It specifies CASSFPSGGARDTQYF.

The rearrangement joins TRBV27 to TRBJ1-1, with 10 bases fitting TRBD1. Germline V gene lookup returns CDR1 MNHEY and CDR2 SMNVEV (reference sequence). After removal of 0 bases from V and 7 bases from J, the junction contained 8 bases not matched to a gene. The CDR3 is 16 amino acids. The CDR3 coding sequence is TGTGCCAGCAGTTTATCTCCGGGACAGGGGTTGATTGAAGCTTTCTTT. Amino acids: CASSLSPGQGLIEAFF.

The V and J genes are TRBV7-9 and TRBJ2-7, with TRBD2 matching over 7 bases. This CDR3 has 13 amino acids. CDR1 is SEHNR and CDR2 is FQNEAQ in the germline V gene (reference sequence). Germline trimming cut 4 bases from V and 3 bases from J; bases unmatched to any gene: 3. The CDR3 protein is CASSWGGSYEQYF. CDR3 DNA sequence: TGTGCCAGCAGCTGGGGCGGGAGCTACGAGCAGTACTTC.

This clone occurred once. Other DNA sequences in the same sample also yield this CDR3. J is TRBJ1-5 and V is TRBV4-1; D unclear. V lost 3 bases, J lost 6 bases, and 15 bases lay in between. Germline loops: CDR1 MGHRA, CDR2 YSYEKL. The CDR3 spans 15 residues. CDR3 coding DNA: TGCGCCAGCAGCCAGGACCCGGGCGGGAGTCAGCCCCAGCATTTT. Translating gives CASSQDPGGSQPQHF.

This rearrangement joins TRBV10-3 to TRBJ2-1, with a tentative D call TRBD1 (7 bases). Germline CDR1 reads ENHRY; CDR2 reads SYGVKD. V lost 0 bases, J lost 6 bases, and 15 bases lay in between. The CDR3 covers 16 residues. The CDR3 sequence is CAISESRGAVRNEQFF. CDR3 DNA: TGTGCCATCAGTGAGTCCAGGGGGGCGGTTCGCAATGAGCAGTTCTTC.

V usage is TRBV29-1 and J usage is TRBJ1-5; D unclear. V lost 4 bases and J lost 0, with 10 bases in between. The CDR3 length is 14 residues. CDR1 is SQVTM, CDR2 ANQGSEA, per germline. The CDR3 reads CSVAQGGSNQPQHF. The CDR3 region has the DNA TGCAGCGTTGCCCAAGGCGGTAGCAATCAGCCCCAGCATTTT.

This clone was detected only once. This sequence joins TRBV6-6 and TRBJ1-2, with 8 positions matching TRBD1. V trimming: 2 bases; J trimming: 8 bases; junction bases outside the gene matches: 13. The V gene's germline CDR1 is MNHNY and CDR2 SVGAGI (reference sequence). This CDR3 spans 16 amino acids. CDR3 nucleotide sequence: TGTGCCAGCAGTTACCCGGCAGGACAGGGTAACGGGGGCTACACCTTC. Its protein product is CASSYPAGQGNGGYTF.

CDR3 region: CASSAPQGYSGNTIYF. CDR3 DNA sequence: TGTGCCAGCAGCGCCCCCCAGGGATACTCTGGAAACACCATATATTTT. The J gene is TRBJ1-3, the V gene TRBV9, with D tentatively TRBD1 (5 bases). CDR3 length equals 16 residues. Trimming removed 3 bases from V and 0 bases from J, with 13 bases in between. CDR1 and CDR2 from the germline V gene are SGDLS and YYNGEE. The full variable domain, with the rest looked up from reference TRBV9 and TRBJ1-3, is DSGVTQTPKHLITATGQRVTLRCSPRSGDLSVYWYQQSLDQGLQFLIQYYNGEERAKGNILERFSAQQFPDLHSELNLSSLELGDSALYFCASSAPQGYSGNTIYFGEGSWLTVV.

The chain combines TRBV5-4 with TRBJ1-2, with a tentative D call TRBD1 (5 bases). The V end lost 6 bases, the J end lost 0 bases, and 18 bases lay between the germline ends. This CDR3 contains 16 residues. Germline CDR1 reads SGHNT; CDR2 reads YYREEE (reference sequence). The CDR3 coding sequence is TGTGCCAGCACCCGACCGGGGGAGGACTCTAACTATGGCTACACCTTC. It codes for CASTRPGEDSNYGYTF.

This rearrangement joins TRBV6-6 to TRBJ1-1; the D gene is possibly TRBD1 (6 bases). CDR3 length equals 16 residues. From germline, CDR1 is MNHNY and CDR2 SVGAGI (reference sequence). The V end was cut by 6 bases, the J end by 3 bases, with 20 bases between. The CDR3 loop reads CASRGTSSSRDTEAFF. DNA for the CDR3: TGTGCCAGCAGGGGGACATCTAGTTCACGGGACACTGAAGCTTTCTTT.

The V call is TRBV27, the J call TRBJ2-2; the match to TRBD2 covers 7 bases. Unmatched junction bases numbered 8, after V lost 5 bases and J lost 5 bases. Germline lookup yields CDR1 MNHEY and CDR2 SMNVEV (reference sequence). This CDR3 is 15 amino acids long. CDR3 protein: CASSPDGGYTGELFF. CDR3 DNA sequence: TGTGCCAGCAGTCCCGACGGGGGGTATACCGGGGAGCTGTTTTTT.

This sequence joins TRBV5-4 and TRBJ2-3; 9 nucleotides line up with TRBD2. J was trimmed by 3 bases and V by 5 bases; bases with no gene match: 7. Looked up from germline, CDR1 is SGHNT and CDR2 is YYREEE (reference sequence). CDR3 length equals 15 residues. CDR3 sequence (DNA): TGTGCCAGCAGACCCCGCGCGGGAGGGACAGATACGCAGTATTTT. Amino acids: CASRPRAGGTDTQYF.

V is TRBV9 and J is TRBJ1-1; no definite D call. Germline V gene data show CDR1 as SGDLS and CDR2 as YYNGEE. The CDR3 is made up of 16 amino acids. Trimming stripped 4 bases from V and 4 bases from J, with 20 bases between. CDR3 loop: CASSIEMRSSGTEAFF. The CDR3 DNA sequence: TGTGCCAGCAGCATAGAAATGCGGTCATCTGGCACTGAAGCTTTCTTT.

Of note for this clone: The junction does not match germline at one end; this may be a read error. The chain couples TRBV13 to TRBJ2-1; 7 nucleotides agree with TRBD1. Germline CDR1 and CDR2: PRHDT and FYEKMQ (reference sequence). This CDR3 comprises 14 residues. In DNA form, the CDR3 reads TGTGCCAGCAGCATAGGGACAGTTCGGGCCGAGCAGTTCTTC. Amino acids: CASSIGTVRAEQFF.